A selection of T cell receptor beta chains follows, all from one sample in a study of T cells in Graves' hyperthyroidism and ophthalmopathy. Each CDR3 protein is one row after TCRdb ran MiXCR on the multiplex PCR reads. The sample comprises 660,000 or so distinct CDR3 sequences, 40% to 55% of which are singletons, and less than 9% rests with the top ten. Source material: peripheral blood or thyroid tissue (not recorded which). All receptors derive from an adult man with Graves' disease, either hyperthyroidism or ophthalmopathy (not recorded which). Both conserved end residues are part of each CDR3. A D gene is named only where the DNA matches it firmly.

V	J	D	CDR3
TRBV5-1	TRBJ1-1	TRBD1	CASSLGDSDTEAFF
TRBV9	TRBJ1-2	.	CASRGANYGYTF
TRBV12-3/TRBV12-4	TRBJ2-2	.	CASSRGGTNTGELFF
TRBV29-1	TRBJ1-1	TRBD1	CSGRQGNEAFF
TRBV19	TRBJ1-2	.	CASSIDRTDYGYTF
TRBV5-1	TRBJ1-6	.	CASSLQDSPLHF
TRBV5-4	TRBJ1-2	TRBD1	CASSFDREGYGYTF
TRBV7-2	TRBJ2-5	.	CASKGPGAQETQYF
TRBV29-1	TRBJ2-5	TRBD2	CSVDWGGRQQETQYF
TRBV29-1	TRBJ2-7	.	CSVESGGYEQYF
TRBV12-3/TRBV12-4	TRBJ1-2	.	CASSLALRSGYGYTF
TRBV20-1	TRBJ1-4	.	CSARDFDSNEKLFF
TRBV29-1	TRBJ1-5	TRBD1	CSVRQGADQPQHF
TRBV20-1	TRBJ1-1	.	CSATPNRGPGITEAFF
TRBV7-2	TRBJ2-7	TRBD2	CASRLAGDFHEQYF
TRBV2	TRBJ1-6	TRBD1	CASSEGDSNNSPLHF
TRBV29-1	TRBJ2-5	TRBD2	CSVVGASGETQYF
TRBV2	TRBJ1-6	.	CASTTLLSYNSPLHF
TRBV20-1	TRBJ1-2	TRBD1	CSARAARGVGGYTF
TRBV2	TRBJ2-2	TRBD1	CASRVDRAVTGELFF